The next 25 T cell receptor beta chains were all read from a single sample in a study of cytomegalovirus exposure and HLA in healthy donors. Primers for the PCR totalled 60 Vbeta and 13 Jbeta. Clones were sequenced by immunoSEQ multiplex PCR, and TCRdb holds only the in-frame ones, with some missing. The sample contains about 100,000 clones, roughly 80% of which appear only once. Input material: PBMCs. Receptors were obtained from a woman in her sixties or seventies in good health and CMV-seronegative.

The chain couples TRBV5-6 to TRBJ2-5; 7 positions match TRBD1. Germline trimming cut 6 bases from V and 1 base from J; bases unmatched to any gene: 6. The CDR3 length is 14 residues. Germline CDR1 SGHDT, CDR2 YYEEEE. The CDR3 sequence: CASNPQGLQETQYF. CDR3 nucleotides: TGTGCCAGCAACCCACAGGGGCTCCAAGAGACCCAGTACTTC.

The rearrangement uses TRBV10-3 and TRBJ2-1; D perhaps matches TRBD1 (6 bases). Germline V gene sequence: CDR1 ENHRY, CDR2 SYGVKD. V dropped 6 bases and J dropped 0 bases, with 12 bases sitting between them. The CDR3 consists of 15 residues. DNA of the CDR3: TGTGCCATCAGCCCGACAGGCAGCTCCTACAATGAGCAGTTCTTC. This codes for CAISPTGSSYNEQFF.

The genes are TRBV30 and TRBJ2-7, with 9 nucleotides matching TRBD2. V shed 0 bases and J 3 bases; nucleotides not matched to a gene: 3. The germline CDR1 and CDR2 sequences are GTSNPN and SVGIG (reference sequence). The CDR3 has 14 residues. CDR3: CAWSVSSGNYEQYF. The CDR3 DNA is TGTGCCTGGAGTGTTTCTAGCGGGAACTACGAGCAGTACTTC.

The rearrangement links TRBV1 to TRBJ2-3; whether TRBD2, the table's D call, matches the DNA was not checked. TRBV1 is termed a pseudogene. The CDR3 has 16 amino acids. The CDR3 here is CTSSQEELAFTDTQYF. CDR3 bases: TGCACCAGCAGCCAAGAAGAACTAGCCTTCACAGATACGCAGTATTTT.

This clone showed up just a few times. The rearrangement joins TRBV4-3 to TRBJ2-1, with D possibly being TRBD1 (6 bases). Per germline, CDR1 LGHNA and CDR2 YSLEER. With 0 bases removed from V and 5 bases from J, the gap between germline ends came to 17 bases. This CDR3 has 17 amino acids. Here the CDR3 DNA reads TGCGCCAGCAGCCAAGAAATAAGGACAGTTCCCCACAATGAGCAGTTCTTC. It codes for CASSQEIRTVPHNEQFF.

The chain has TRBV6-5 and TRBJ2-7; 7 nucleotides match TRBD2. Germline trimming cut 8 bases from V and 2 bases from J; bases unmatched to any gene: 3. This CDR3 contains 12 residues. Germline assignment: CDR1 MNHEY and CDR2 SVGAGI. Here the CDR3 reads CASGRETYEQYF. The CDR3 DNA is TGTGCCAGCGGGAGGGAAACCTACGAGCAGTACTTC.

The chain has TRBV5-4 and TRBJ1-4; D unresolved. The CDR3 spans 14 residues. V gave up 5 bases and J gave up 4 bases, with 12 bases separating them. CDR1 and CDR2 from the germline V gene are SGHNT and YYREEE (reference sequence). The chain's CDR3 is CASSPPGVNEKLFF. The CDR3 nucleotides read TGTGCCAGCAGTCCTCCGGGAGTTAATGAAAAACTGTTTTTT.

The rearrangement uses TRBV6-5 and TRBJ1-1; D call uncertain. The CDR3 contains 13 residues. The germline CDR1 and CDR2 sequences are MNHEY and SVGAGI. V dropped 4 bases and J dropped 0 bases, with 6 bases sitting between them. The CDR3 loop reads CASSSQLNTEAFF. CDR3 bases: TGTGCCAGCAGTTCCCAATTGAACACTGAAGCTTTCTTT.

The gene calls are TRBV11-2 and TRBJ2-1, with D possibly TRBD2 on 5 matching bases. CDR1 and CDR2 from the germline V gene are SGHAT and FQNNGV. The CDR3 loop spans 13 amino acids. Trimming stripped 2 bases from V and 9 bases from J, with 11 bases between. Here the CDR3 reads CASSLTLEPEQFF. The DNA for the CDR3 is TGTGCCAGCAGCTTAACACTAGAACCTGAGCAGTTCTTC. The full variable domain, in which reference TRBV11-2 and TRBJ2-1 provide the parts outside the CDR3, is EAGVAQSPRYKIIEKRQSVAFWCNPISGHATLYWYQQILGQGPKLLIQFQNNGVVDDSQLPKDRFSAERLKGVDSTLKIQPAKLEDSAVYLCASSLTLEPEQFFGPGTRLTVL.

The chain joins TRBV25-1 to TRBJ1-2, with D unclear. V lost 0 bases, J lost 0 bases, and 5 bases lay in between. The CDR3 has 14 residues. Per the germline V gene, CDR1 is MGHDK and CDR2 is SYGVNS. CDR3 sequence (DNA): TGTGCCAGCAGTGAATATTTCTCTAACTATGGCTACACCTTC. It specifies CASSEYFSNYGYTF.

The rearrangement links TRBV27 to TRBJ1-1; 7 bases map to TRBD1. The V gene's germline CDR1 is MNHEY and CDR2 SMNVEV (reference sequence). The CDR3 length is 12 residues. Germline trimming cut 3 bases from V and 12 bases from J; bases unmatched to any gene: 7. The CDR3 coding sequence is TGTGCCAGCAGTTTCACCGCAGGGGGGACTTTCTTT. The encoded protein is CASSFTAGGTFF.

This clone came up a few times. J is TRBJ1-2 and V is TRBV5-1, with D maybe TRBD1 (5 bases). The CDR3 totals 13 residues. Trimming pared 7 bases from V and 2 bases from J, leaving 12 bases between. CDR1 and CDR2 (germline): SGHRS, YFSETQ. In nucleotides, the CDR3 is TGCGCCAGCGGAGGGGAGGGAAACTATGGCTACACCTTC. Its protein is CASGGEGNYGYTF.

The CDR3 sequence is CASTPAGTGAGPQHF. DNA of the CDR3: TGTGCCAGCACCCCCGCCGGGACAGGGGCAGGGCCCCAGCATTTT. The rearrangement uses TRBV6-1 and TRBJ1-5; 10 nucleotides align to TRBD1. This CDR3 region has 15 residues. CDR1 is MNHNS, CDR2 SASEGT, per germline. Trimming took 7 bases from V and 9 from J; bases not matched to a gene: 12.

Here the CDR3 DNA reads TGTGCCAGCAGTCAGGGACTCGAGGCGTCCTACGAGCAGTACTTC. As protein: CASSQGLEASYEQYF. The chain carries TRBV6-5 and TRBJ2-7; a possible D gene is TRBD2 (6 bases). The CDR3 extends over 15 amino acids. Germline-derived CDR1 and CDR2 are MNHEY and SVGAGI. V gave up 5 bases and J gave up 1 base, with 15 bases separating them.

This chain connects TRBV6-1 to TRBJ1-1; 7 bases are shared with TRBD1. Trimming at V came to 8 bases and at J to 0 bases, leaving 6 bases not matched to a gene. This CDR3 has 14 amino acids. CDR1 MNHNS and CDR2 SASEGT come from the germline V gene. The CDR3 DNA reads TGTGCCAGCGGACAGGCAACCATGAACACTGAAGCTTTCTTT. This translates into CASGQATMNTEAFF.

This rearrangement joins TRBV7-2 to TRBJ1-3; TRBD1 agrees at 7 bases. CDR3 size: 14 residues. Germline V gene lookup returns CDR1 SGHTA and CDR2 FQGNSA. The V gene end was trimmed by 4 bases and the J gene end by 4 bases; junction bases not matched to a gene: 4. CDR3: CASSYRGSGNTIYF. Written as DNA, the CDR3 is TGTGCCAGCAGCTACAGGGGTTCCGGAAACACCATATATTTT.

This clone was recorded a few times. CDR3 coding DNA: TGTGCCAGCAGTGTTTTGCGCACTGAAGCTTTCTTT. Its protein product is CASSVLRTEAFF. The chain recombines TRBV6-1 with TRBJ1-1, with D hard to call. The CDR3 totals 12 residues. The germline CDR1 and CDR2 sequences are MNHNS and SASEGT. V was clipped by 4 bases and J by 4 bases, with 7 bases between them.

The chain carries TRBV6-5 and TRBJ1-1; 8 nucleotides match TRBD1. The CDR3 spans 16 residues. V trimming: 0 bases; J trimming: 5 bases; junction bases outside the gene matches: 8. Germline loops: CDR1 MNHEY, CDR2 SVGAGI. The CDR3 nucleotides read TGTGCCAGCAGTTACTCAGTAAACGACAGGGGAACTGAAGCTTTCTTT. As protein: CASSYSVNDRGTEAFF.

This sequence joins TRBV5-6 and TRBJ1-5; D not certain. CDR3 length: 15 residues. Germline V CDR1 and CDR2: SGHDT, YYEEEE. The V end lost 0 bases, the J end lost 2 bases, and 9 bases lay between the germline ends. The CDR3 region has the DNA TGTGCCAGCAGCTTGGCGGGATCTGGCAATCAGCCCCAGCATTTT. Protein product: CASSLAGSGNQPQHF. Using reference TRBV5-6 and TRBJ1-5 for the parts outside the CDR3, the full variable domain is DAGVTQSPTHLIKTRGQQVTLRCSPKSGHDTVSWYQQALGQGPQFIFQYYEEEERQRGNFPDRFSGHQFPNYSSELNVNALLLGDSALYLCASSLAGSGNQPQHFGDGTRLSIL.

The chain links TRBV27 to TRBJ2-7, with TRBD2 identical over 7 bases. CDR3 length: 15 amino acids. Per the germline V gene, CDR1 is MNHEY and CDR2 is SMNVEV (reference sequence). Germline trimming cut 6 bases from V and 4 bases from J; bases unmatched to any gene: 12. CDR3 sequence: CASRARGSHPYEQYF. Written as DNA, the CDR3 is TGTGCCAGCAGAGCGCGGGGGTCCCACCCTTACGAGCAGTACTTC.

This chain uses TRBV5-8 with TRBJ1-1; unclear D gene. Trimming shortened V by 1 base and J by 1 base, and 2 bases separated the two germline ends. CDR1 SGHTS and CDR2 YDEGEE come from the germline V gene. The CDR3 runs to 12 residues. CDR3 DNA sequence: TGTGCCAGCAGCTTGCGGAACACTGAAGCTTTCTTT. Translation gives CASSLRNTEAFF. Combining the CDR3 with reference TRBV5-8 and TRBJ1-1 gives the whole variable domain EAGVTQSPTHLIKTRGQQATLRCSPISGHTSVYWYQQALGLGLQFLLWYDEGEERNRGNFPPRFSGRQFPNYSSELNVNALELEDSALYLCASSLRNTEAFFGQGTRLTVV.

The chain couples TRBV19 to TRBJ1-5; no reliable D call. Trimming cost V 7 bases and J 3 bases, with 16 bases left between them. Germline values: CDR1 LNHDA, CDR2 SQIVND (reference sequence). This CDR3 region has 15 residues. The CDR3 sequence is CASTLADRYNQPQHF. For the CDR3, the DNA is TGTGCCAGTACCCTCGCGGATCGTTACAATCAGCCCCAGCATTTT.

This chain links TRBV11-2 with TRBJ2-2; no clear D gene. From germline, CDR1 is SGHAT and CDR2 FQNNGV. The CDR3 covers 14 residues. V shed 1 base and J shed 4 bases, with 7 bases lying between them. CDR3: CASSLVVFTGELFF. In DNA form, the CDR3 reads TGTGCCAGCAGCTTAGTAGTCTTCACCGGGGAGCTGTTTTTT.

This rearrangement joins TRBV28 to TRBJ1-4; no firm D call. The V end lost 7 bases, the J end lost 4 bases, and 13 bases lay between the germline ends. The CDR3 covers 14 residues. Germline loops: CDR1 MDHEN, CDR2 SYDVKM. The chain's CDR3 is CASTVGGLNEKLFF. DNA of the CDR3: TGTGCCAGCACGGTGGGAGGACTTAATGAAAAACTGTTTTTT. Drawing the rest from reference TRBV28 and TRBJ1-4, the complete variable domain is DVKVTQSSRYLVKRTGEKVFLECVQDMDHENMFWYRQDPGLGLRLIYFSYDVKMKEKGDIPEGYSVSREKKERFSLILESASTNQTSMYLCASTVGGLNEKLFFGSGTQLSVL.

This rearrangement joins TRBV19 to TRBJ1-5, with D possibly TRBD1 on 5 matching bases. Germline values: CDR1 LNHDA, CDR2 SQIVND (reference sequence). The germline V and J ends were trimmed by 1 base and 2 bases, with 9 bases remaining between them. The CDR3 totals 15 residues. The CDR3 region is CASSIGSGGNQPQHF. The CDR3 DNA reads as TGTGCCAGTAGTATAGGCTCGGGGGGCAATCAGCCCCAGCATTTT.